This T cell receptor (beta chain) was retrieved from a study of T cells in women clearing cervical HPV infection. The wider study: Controls gave blood once infection was undetectable; cases at lesion identification. For cases, blood was sampled a median about 150 days after lesion detection, interquartile range about 90 to 200 days.

Note on this clone: The read ends 3 residues shy of where the CDR3 ends; the end is completed using the germline J gene.

All participants had a single incident cervical HPV16 infection, and prevalent HPV16 infections were excluded. Genomic DNA, averaging roughly 1,200 ng per sample, yielded TCR beta CDR3 via immunoSEQ. Method: immunoSEQ multiplex PCR; TCRdb's copy keeps in-frame clones and lacks some. The sample table includes 30,000 to 35,000 clones. This CDR3 region has 18 residues. The V gene's germline CDR1 is LNHDA and CDR2 SQIVND (reference sequence). Trimming took 6 bases from V and 2 from J; bases not matched to a gene: 15. This chain uses TRBV19 with TRBJ2-3, with 9 bases identical to TRBD1. The sample was blood buffy coat. This receptor was identified in a woman aged 18-70 years with a cervical HPV16 infection that either progressed to CIN3+ or cleared (not recorded which). Here the CDR3 reads CASSRFRTGVGSTDTQYF. Partial CDR3 DNA: TGTGCCAGTAGCCGCTTTAGGACAGGGGTGGGATCCACAGATACG.